Shown below are 23 T cell receptor beta chains from a single sample sequenced in a study of post-analysis software for immune sequencing data (dated by TCRdb to 2014 to 2015). Paper-wide results and their limitations: Patients showed significantly higher frequencies than controls for five TRBV segments, among them TRBV5-6, TRBV5-1 and TRBV20-1.

Libraries came from PCR. The sequencer listed for this sample is Illumina HiSeq 2500. Unique molecular identifiers were incorporated into TCR beta cDNA libraries to reduce PCR and sequencing biases. The public reads were quality trimmed at Q25 with fastp and then assembled into clones with MiXCR by TCRdb, keeping productive beta chains. CDR3 protein duplicates are merged, each entry listing the most common genes and DNA. This sample lists hundreds of thousands of distinct CDR3 sequences; under 55% were detected once. The top ten hold 9.5% to 13% of the sample. Antigen specificity for these receptors is unknown. Material: blood. The receptors were sampled from a girl aged 5-17 years with multiple sclerosis.

The chain joins TRBV7-8 to TRBJ2-1; D ambiguous. V lost 2 bases and J lost 0, with 14 bases in between. The CDR3 has 17 amino acids. The germline gives CDR1 SGHVS, CDR2 FQNEAQ. As DNA, the CDR3 is TGTGCCAGCAGCTTACGCGGAGAATTTAGCTCCTACAATGAGCAGTTCTTC. Translation: CASSLRGEFSSYNEQFF.

This sequence joins TRBV12-3 or TRBV12-4 and TRBJ1-1; perhaps TRBD1 as D (6 bases). This CDR3 is built from 15 residues. With 2 bases removed from V and 3 bases from J, the gap between germline ends came to 13 bases. CDR3 sequence reads: CASSLRAQGHTEAFF. In nucleotides, the CDR3 is TGTGCCAGCAGTTTAAGGGCACAGGGACACACTGAAGCTTTCTTT.

The J gene is TRBJ2-7, the V gene TRBV4-1; 8 nucleotides agree with TRBD1. V shed 0 bases and J 2 bases; nucleotides not matched to a gene: 3. Germline loops: CDR1 MGHRA, CDR2 YSYEKL. There are 15 residues in the CDR3. For the CDR3, the DNA is TGCGCCAGCAGCCAAGACCCAGGGGGCACCTACGAGCAGTACTTC. This sequence encodes CASSQDPGGTYEQYF.

This clonotype was counted between two and nine times. The chain employs TRBV10-3 and TRBJ2-5, with D tentatively TRBD1 (5 bases). Per the germline V gene, CDR1 is ENHRY and CDR2 is SYGVKD. The CDR3 spans 16 residues. Trimming took off 3 bases at V and 0 bases at J, with 14 bases between the two ends. In DNA form, the CDR3 reads TGTGCCATCAGTGAAGGTGGCAGGGCCAACCAAGAGACCCAGTACTTC. Its protein product is CAISEGGRANQETQYF.

The chain couples TRBV6-5 to TRBJ2-4; D might be TRBD1 or TRBD2, each matching 5 bases. This CDR3 spans 16 amino acids. CDR1 and CDR2 (germline): MNHEY, SVGAGI. Trimming cost V 2 bases and J 3 bases, with 14 bases left between them. CDR3 coding DNA: TGTGCCAGCAGTTACGGGGCAGAGGGTGACAAAAACATTCAGTACTTC. Protein sequence: CASSYGAEGDKNIQYF.

V usage is TRBV6-5 and J usage is TRBJ2-3; 9 bases line up with TRBD2. Germline-derived CDR1 and CDR2 are MNHEY and SVGAGI. The CDR3 is 16 amino acids. V lost 2 bases, J lost 1 base, and 4 bases stayed unmatched. The CDR3 coding sequence is TGTGCCAGCAGTTACGCGAGGACTAGCGGCACAGATACGCAGTATTTT. Translation gives CASSYARTSGTDTQYF.

Only one count was recorded for this clonotype. This chain connects TRBV7-2 to TRBJ2-2; 11 bases fit TRBD2. CDR1 is SGHTA and CDR2 is FQGNSA in the germline V gene. The V and J ends lost 1 base and 7 bases, in that order; junction bases with no gene match: 11. CDR3 length: 18 residues. The DNA of the CDR3 is TGTGCCAGCAGCTTAGGCAGACTAGCGGGAAGACAAGGCGGGGAGCTGTTTTTT. The encoded protein is CASSLGRLAGRQGGELFF.

The sample holds a few counts of this clonotype. The chain couples TRBV10-3 to TRBJ2-5, with D hard to call. The CDR3 has 13 amino acids. Looked up from germline, CDR1 is ENHRY and CDR2 is SYGVKD. Deletions cut 4 bases from V and 11 bases from J, with 17 bases between. CDR3 sequence: CAISGLQSEKQYF. CDR3 sequence (DNA): TGTGCCATCAGTGGGCTTCAGTCGGAAAAGCAGTACTTC.

This clonotype was observed many times. The chain carries TRBV4-3 and TRBJ2-3; D remains ambiguous. CDR3 length equals 17 residues. Germline-derived CDR1 and CDR2 are LGHNA and YSLEER. With 0 bases removed from V and 2 bases from J, the gap between germline ends came to 15 bases. This CDR3 reads CASSQDPSTDHTDTQYF. The CDR3 bases are TGCGCCAGCAGCCAAGACCCTTCCACCGACCACACAGATACGCAGTATTTT.

The rearrangement links TRBV5-1 to TRBJ2-3, with D maybe TRBD1 (6 bases). This CDR3 spans 12 amino acids. Germline loops: CDR1 SGHRS, CDR2 YFSETQ. The ends were cut back, 4 bases at V and 4 bases at J, with 7 bases in the middle. The CDR3 coding sequence is TGCGCCAGCAGCAAGGGGGCAGATACGCAGTATTTT. Its translation: CASSKGADTQYF. Looking up the rest from reference TRBV5-1 and TRBJ2-3 gives the full variable domain: KAGVTQTPRYLIKTRGQQVTLSCSPISGHRSVSWYQQTPGQGLQFLFEYFSETQRNKGNFPGRFSGRQFSNSRSEMNVSTLELGDSALYLCASSKGADTQYFGPGTRLTVL.

The rearrangement joins TRBV20-1 to TRBJ2-5; 10 nucleotides align to TRBD2. Germline V gives CDR1 DFQATT, CDR2 SNEGSKA (reference sequence). CDR3 length: 17 residues. The CDR3 region has the DNA TGCAGCGCTTACGTAGCGGGAGGACGACTTAAACAAGAGACCCAGTACTTC. This codes for CSAYVAGGRLKQETQYF.

The chain combines TRBV2 with TRBJ2-1, with D perhaps TRBD1 (5 bases). In germline, CDR1 is SNHLY, CDR2 FYNNEI. The V end was cut by 4 bases, the J end by 5 bases, with 15 bases between. The CDR3 extends over 15 amino acids. CDR3 residues: CASSAPPRGNNEQFF. In DNA, the CDR3 is TGTGCCAGCAGTGCCCCTCCTAGGGGAAACAATGAGCAGTTCTTC.

CDR3 loop: CASRVSPGLAIDNEQFF. The CDR3 DNA follows: TGTGCCAGCAGGGTTTCCCCGGGACTAGCGATAGACAATGAGCAGTTCTTC. The chain couples TRBV6-1 to TRBJ2-1; TRBD2 aligns across 10 bases. The length of the CDR3 is 17 residues. J lost 5 bases, V lost 6 bases, and 13 bases had no gene match. Germline CDR1 reads MNHNS; CDR2 reads SASEGT.

This clonotype was seen a handful of times. The J gene is TRBJ2-5, the V gene TRBV12-3 or TRBV12-4, with D perhaps matching TRBD1 (7 bases). This CDR3 contains 16 residues. Trimming removed 3 bases at V and 2 bases at J, with 16 bases between. DNA of the CDR3: TGTGCCAGCAGTTTCGATGGAGGGGGCCTACAAGAGACCCAGTACTTC. Its protein is CASSFDGGGLQETQYF.

This chain connects TRBV7-9 to TRBJ2-3, with 13 bases identical to TRBD2. CDR3 length: 14 amino acids. Germline-derived CDR1 and CDR2 are SEHNR and FQNEAQ (reference sequence). Trimming at V came to 5 bases and at J to 7 bases, leaving 3 bases not matched to a gene. The CDR3 DNA sequence: TGTGCCAGCAGCATACTAGCGGGAGGGCATACGCAGTATTTT. Translated, it gives CASSILAGGHTQYF.

This clonotype was detected only a few times. The chain employs TRBV4-2 and TRBJ2-3, with TRBD2 matching 12 bases. The J segment lost 2 bases and the V segment lost 4 bases, leaving 7 bases of the junction unmatched. The germline gives CDR1 LGHNA, CDR2 YNFKEQ. The CDR3 contains 17 residues. The CDR3 region is CASSPSLAGGTTDTQYF. For the CDR3, the DNA is TGTGCCAGCAGCCCCTCTCTAGCGGGAGGGACCACAGATACGCAGTATTTT.

V is TRBV4-1 and J is TRBJ1-2, with 8 bases aligning to TRBD1. CDR1 is MGHRA, CDR2 YSYEKL, per germline. With V trimmed by 4 bases and J by 0 bases, 4 bases remained unmatched. CDR3 size: 15 residues. CDR3 nucleotides: TGCGCCAGCAGCCCCCGGGACAGGTCTAACTATGGCTACACCTTC. This sequence encodes CASSPRDRSNYGYTF.

This clonotype has a handful of counts. The V gene is TRBV6-5, the J gene TRBJ2-2; D call uncertain. Germline assignment: CDR1 MNHEY and CDR2 SVGAGI. There are 13 residues in the CDR3. Trimming cost V 7 bases and J 3 bases, with 9 bases left between them. CDR3 amino acids: CASNRAYTGELFF. Written as DNA, the CDR3 is TGTGCCAGCAATAGGGCCTACACCGGGGAGCTGTTTTTT.

This clonotype turned up a few times. This chain uses TRBV29-1 with TRBJ2-3; a possible D gene is TRBD2 (5 bases). This CDR3 spans 14 amino acids. V gave up 1 base and J gave up 1 base, with 9 bases separating them. Germline V gene data show CDR1 as SQVTM and CDR2 as ANQGSEA. The CDR3: CSVEGGAGTDTQYF. The DNA of the CDR3 is TGCAGCGTTGAAGGAGGAGCGGGCACAGATACGCAGTATTTT.

The table lists this clonotype with a few counts. This rearrangement joins TRBV5-1 to TRBJ2-7; 7 bases align to TRBD1. Germline CDR1 is SGHRS and CDR2 is YFSETQ. J was trimmed by 2 bases and V by 4 bases; bases with no gene match: 6. This CDR3 region has 14 residues. CDR3 in DNA: TGCGCCAGCAGCAGAGGGACAGATGCCTACGAGCAGTACTTC. The encoded protein is CASSRGTDAYEQYF.

This clonotype was seen a handful of times. The V and J genes are TRBV4-1 and TRBJ1-2; no reliable D call. CDR3 length equals 13 residues. Per the germline V gene, CDR1 is MGHRA and CDR2 is YSYEKL. V was clipped by 4 bases and J by 6 bases, with 12 bases between them. In DNA form, the CDR3 reads TGCGCCAGCAGCCCCCGGGGTAGGGATGGCTACACCTTC. As protein: CASSPRGRDGYTF.

Note on this clonotype: Compared with germline, one end of the junction differs, possibly owing to a read error. V and J are TRBV7-7 and TRBJ2-1; TRBD2 aligns across 11 bases. Germline CDR1 reads SSHAT; CDR2 reads FNYEAQ (reference sequence). This CDR3 has 15 residues. The CDR3 sequence: CASNSGTSGNNEQFF. The CDR3 DNA follows: TGTGCTAGCAACTCGGGGACTAGCGGAAACAATGAGCAGTTCTTC.

The chain combines TRBV20-1 with TRBJ1-1; 10 bases fit TRBD1. The V gene end was trimmed by 5 bases and the J gene end by 4 bases; junction bases not matched to a gene: 4. Germline lookup yields CDR1 DFQATT and CDR2 SNEGSKA (reference sequence). This CDR3 contains 13 residues. CDR3 amino acids: CSADRGRITEAFF. As DNA, the CDR3 is TGCAGTGCTGACAGGGGGCGCATCACTGAAGCTTTCTTT.